This T cell receptor beta chain derives from a study of T cells in localized non-small cell lung cancer. Clones were sequenced by immunoSEQ multiplex PCR, and TCRdb holds only the in-frame ones, with some missing. The sample shows tens of thousands of clones, about 80% of them seen only once. V dropped 4 bases and J dropped 5; count of bases not matched to a gene: 6. In germline, CDR1 is SGHNT, CDR2 YYREEE (reference sequence). The CDR3 loop spans 15 amino acids. V usage is TRBV5-4 and J usage is TRBJ2-1, with 10 bases lining up with TRBD2. The sample was peripheral blood, taken before any cancer treatment. The source of this sequence is a male donor older than 55 with stage II squamous cell lung carcinoma. CDR3 sequence: CASSPGTSANNEQFF. The CDR3 nucleotides read TGTGCCAGCAGCCCAGGGACTAGCGCGAACAATGAGCAGTTCTTC.